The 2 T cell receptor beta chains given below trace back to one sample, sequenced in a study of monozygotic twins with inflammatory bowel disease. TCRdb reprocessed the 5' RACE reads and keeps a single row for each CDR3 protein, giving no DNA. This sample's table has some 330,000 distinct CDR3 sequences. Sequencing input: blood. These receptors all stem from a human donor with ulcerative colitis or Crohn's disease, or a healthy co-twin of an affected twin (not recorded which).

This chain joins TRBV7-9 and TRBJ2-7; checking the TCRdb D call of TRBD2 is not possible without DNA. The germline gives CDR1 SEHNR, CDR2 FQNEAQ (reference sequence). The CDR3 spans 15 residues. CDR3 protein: CASSLQEVFSYEQYF.

The CDR3 reads CASSPGGGTYNEQFF. V gene TRBV18 combines with J gene TRBJ2-1; the D gene TCRdb calls, TRBD1, cannot be checked with no DNA. The germline gives CDR1 KGHSH, CDR2 LQKENI. The CDR3 has 15 amino acids.